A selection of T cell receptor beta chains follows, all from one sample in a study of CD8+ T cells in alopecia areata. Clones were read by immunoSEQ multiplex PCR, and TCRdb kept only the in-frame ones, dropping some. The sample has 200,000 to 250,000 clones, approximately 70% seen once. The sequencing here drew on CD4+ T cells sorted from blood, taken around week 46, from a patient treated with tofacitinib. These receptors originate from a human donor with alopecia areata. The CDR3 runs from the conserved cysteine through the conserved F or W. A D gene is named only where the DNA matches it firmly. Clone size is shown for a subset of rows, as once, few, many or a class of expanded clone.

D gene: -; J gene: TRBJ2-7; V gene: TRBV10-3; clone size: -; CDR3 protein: CAISVGRVDEQYF; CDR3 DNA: TGTGCCATCAGTGTGGGCAGAGTGGACGAGCAGTACTTC
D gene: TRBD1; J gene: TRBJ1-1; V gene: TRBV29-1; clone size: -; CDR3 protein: CSAMGQSNTEAFF; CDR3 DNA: TGCAGCGCAATGGGACAGTCGAACACTGAAGCTTTCTTT
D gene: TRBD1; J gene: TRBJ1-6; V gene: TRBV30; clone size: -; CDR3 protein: CAWTDRGNSPLHF; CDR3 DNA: TGTGCCTGGACGGACAGGGGTAATTCACCCCTCCACTTT
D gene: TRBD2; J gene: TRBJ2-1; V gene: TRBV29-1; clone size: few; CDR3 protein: CSVSSGGAGNEQFF; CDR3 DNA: TGCAGCGTATCTAGCGGGGGGGCTGGCAATGAGCAGTTCTTC
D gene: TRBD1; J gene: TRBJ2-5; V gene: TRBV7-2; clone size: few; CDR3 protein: CASSYRRQGAKTQYF; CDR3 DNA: TGTGCCAGCAGCTACCGGAGACAGGGGGCTAAGACCCAGTACTTC
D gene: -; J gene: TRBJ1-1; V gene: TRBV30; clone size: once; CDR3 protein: CAWSTSSGTEAFF; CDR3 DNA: TGTGCCTGGAGTACCAGTAGTGGGACTGAAGCTTTCTTT
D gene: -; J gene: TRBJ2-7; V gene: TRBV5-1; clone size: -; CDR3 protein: CASKRDWNSYEQYF; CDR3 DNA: TGCGCCAGCAAGAGGGACTGGAACTCCTACGAGCAGTACTTC
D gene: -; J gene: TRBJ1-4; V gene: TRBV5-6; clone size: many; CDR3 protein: CASSADRSESQRLFF; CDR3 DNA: TGTGCCAGCAGCGCGGACAGATCCGAGTCACAACGTCTGTTTTTT
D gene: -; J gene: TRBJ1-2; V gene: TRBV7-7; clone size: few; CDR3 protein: CASSPWTDGYTF; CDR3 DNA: TGTGCCAGCAGCCCTTGGACCGATGGCTACACCTTC
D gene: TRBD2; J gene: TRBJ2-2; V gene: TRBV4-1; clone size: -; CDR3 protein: CASSQAERGRTGELFF; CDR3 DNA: TGCGCCAGCAGCCAAGCAGAGCGGGGGCGGACCGGGGAGCTGTTTTTT
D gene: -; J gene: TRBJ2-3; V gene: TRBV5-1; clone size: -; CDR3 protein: CASSSGLFTDTQYF; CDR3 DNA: TGCGCCAGCAGCTCTGGCCTTTTCACAGATACGCAGTATTTT
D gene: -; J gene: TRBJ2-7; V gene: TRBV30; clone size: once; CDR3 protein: CAWRGGRDYEQYF; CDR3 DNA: TGTGCCTGGAGGGGGGGACGGGATTACGAGCAGTACTTC
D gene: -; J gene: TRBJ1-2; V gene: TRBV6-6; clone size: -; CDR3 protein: CASSYSPMGRNGYTF; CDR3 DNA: TGTGCCAGCAGTTACTCCCCGATGGGACGGAATGGCTACACCTTC
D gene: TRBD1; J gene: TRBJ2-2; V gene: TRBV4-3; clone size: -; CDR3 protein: CASSQGRQGASIGTGELFF; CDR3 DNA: TGCGCCAGCAGCCAAGGCCGACAGGGGGCCTCGATTGGAACCGGGGAGCTGTTTTTT
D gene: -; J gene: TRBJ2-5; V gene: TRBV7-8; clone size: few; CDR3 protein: CASSLSVGQETQYF; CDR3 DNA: TGTGCCAGCAGCTTGAGTGTCGGCCAAGAGACCCAGTACTTC
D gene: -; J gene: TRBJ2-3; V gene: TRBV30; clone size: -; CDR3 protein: CAWSGGPDTQYF; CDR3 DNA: TGTGCCTGGAGTGGGGGACCAGATACGCAGTATTTT
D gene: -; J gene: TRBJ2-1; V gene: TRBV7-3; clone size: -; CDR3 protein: CASSLQGGYEQFF; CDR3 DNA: TGTGCCAGCAGCCTCCAAGGAGGTTATGAGCAGTTCTTC
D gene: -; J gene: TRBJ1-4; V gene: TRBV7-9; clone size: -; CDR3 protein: CASSLAGGGEKLFF; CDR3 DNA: TGTGCCAGCAGCTTAGCTGGAGGTGGGGAAAAACTGTTTTTT
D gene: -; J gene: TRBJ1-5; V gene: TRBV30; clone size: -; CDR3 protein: CAWSERSRQPQHF; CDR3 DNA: TGTGCCTGGAGTGAAAGGAGCCGCCAGCCCCAGCATTTT
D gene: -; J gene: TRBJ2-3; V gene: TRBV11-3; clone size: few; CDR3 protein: CASSSLNRWDKGTDTQYF; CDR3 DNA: TGTGCCAGCAGCTCCCTCAATCGGTGGGACAAGGGGACAGATACGCAGTATTTT
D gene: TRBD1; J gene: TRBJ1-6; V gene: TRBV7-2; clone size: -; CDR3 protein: CASSPGTAYSPLHF; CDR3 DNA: TGTGCCAGCAGCCCGGGGACAGCATATTCACCCCTCCACTTT
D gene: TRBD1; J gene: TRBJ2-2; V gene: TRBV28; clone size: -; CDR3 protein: CASSRTGARGTGELFF; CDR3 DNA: TGTGCCAGCAGCCGGACAGGGGCGAGGGGGACCGGGGAGCTGTTTTTT
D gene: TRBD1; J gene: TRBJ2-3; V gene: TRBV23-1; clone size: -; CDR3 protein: CASRHRDRGLWTQYF; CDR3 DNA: TGCGCCAGCAGACACCGGGACAGGGGCCTTTGGACGCAGTATTTT
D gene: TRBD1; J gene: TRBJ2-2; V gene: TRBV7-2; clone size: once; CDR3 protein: CASSFQQGHTGELFF; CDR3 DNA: TGTGCCAGCAGCTTTCAACAGGGGCACACCGGGGAGCTGTTTTTT
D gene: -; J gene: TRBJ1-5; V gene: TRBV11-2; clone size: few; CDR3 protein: CASSLGGTNQPQHF; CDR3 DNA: TGTGCCAGCAGCTTAGGAGGGACCAATCAGCCCCAGCATTTT
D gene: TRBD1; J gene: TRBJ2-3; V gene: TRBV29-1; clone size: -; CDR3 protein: CSVELGQEATDTQYF; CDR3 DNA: TGCAGCGTTGAACTAGGACAGGAGGCCACAGATACGCAGTATTTT
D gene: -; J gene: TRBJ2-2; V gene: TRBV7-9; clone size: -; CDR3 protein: CASSTGQTTGELFF; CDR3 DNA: TGTGCCAGCAGCACTGGACAAACAACCGGGGAGCTGTTTTTT
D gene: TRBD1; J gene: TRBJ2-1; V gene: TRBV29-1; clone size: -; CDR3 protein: CSVGTGENNEQFF; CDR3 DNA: TGCAGCGTTGGGACAGGGGAAAACAATGAGCAGTTCTTC
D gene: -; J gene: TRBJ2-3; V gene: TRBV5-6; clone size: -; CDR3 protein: CASSPLGTISTDTQYF; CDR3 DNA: TGTGCCAGCAGCCCGCTCGGGACGATTAGCACAGATACGCAGTATTTT
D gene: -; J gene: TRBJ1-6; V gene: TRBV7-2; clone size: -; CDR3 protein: CASSLGLNSPLHF; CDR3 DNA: TGTGCCAGCAGCTTAGGTCTTAATTCACCCCTCCACTTT
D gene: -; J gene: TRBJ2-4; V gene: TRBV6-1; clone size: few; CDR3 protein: CASSSGTGGNIQYF; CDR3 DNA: TGTGCCAGCAGCAGCGGGACAGGAGGGAACATTCAGTACTTC
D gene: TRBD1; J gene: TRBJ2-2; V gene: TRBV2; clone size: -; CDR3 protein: CASRTGPTGELFF; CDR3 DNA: TGTGCCAGCCGGACAGGTCCCACCGGGGAGCTGTTTTTT
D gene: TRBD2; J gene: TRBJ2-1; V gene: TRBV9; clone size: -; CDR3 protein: CASSVDPSGGVGYNEQFF; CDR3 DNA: TGTGCCAGCAGCGTAGACCCTAGCGGGGGAGTGGGATACAATGAGCAGTTCTTC
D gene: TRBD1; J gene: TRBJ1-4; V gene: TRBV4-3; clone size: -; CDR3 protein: CASSQGRTGQGRGNEKLFF; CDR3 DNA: TGCGCCAGCAGCCAAGGCCGAACGGGACAGGGGAGGGGTAATGAAAAACTGTTTTTT
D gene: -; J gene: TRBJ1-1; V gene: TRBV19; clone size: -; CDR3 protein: CASSVSGTEAFF; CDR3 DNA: TGTGCCAGTAGTGTGTCTGGGACTGAAGCTTTCTTT